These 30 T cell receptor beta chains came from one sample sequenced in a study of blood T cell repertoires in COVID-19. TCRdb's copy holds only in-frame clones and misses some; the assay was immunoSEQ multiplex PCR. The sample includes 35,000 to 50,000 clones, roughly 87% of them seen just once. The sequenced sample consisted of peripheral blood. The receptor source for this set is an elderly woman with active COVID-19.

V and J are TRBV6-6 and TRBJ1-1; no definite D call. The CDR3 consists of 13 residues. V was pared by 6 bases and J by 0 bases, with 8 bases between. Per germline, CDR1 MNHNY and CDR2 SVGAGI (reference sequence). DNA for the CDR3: TGTGCCAGCAGGCCCGCGATGAACACTGAAGCTTTCTTT. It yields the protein CASRPAMNTEAFF.

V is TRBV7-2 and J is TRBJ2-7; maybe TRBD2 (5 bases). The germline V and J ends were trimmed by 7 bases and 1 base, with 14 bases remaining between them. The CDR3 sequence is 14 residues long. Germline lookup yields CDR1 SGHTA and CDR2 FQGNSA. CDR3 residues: CASTLGRASYEQYF. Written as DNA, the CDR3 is TGTGCCAGCACTCTAGGGCGGGCTTCCTACGAGCAGTACTTC.

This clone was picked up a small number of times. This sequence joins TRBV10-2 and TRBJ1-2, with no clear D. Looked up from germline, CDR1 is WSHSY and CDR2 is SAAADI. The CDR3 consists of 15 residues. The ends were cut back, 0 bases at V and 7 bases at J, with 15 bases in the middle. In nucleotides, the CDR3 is TGCGCCAGCAGTGAGTCCTACCCCCGGGCGGGTGGCTACACCTTC. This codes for CASSESYPRAGGYTF.

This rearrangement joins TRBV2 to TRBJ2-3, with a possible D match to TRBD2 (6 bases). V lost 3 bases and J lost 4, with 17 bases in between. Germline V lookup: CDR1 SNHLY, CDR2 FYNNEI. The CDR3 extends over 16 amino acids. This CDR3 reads CASSDYAGPGADTQYF. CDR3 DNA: TGTGCCAGCAGTGACTATGCAGGCCCGGGGGCAGATACGCAGTATTTT.

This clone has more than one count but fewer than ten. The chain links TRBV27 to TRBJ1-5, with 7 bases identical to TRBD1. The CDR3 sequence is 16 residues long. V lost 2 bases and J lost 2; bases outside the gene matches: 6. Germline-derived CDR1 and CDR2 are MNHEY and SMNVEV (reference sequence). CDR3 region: CASSLAGQAGNQPQHF. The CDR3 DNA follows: TGTGCCAGCAGTTTAGCTGGACAGGCGGGCAATCAGCCCCAGCATTTT.

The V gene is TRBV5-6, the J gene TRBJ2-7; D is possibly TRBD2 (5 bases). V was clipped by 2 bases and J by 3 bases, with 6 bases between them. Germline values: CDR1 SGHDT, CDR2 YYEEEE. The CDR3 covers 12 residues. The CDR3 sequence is CASSFRGYEQYF. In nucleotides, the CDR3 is TGTGCCAGCAGCTTTCGGGGCTACGAGCAGTACTTC. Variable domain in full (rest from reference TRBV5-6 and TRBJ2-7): DAGVTQSPTHLIKTRGQQVTLRCSPKSGHDTVSWYQQALGQGPQFIFQYYEEEERQRGNFPDRFSGHQFPNYSSELNVNALLLGDSALYLCASSFRGYEQYFGPGTRLTVT.

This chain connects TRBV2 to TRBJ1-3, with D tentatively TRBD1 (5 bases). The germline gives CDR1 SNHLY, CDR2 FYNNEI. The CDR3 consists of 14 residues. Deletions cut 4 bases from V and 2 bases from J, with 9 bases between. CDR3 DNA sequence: TGTGCCAGCAGTGTGGCAGGGACTGGAAACACCATATATTTT. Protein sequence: CASSVAGTGNTIYF. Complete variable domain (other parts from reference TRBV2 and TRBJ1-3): EPEVTQTPSHQVTQMGQEVILRCVPISNHLYFYWYRQILGQKVEFLVSFYNNEISEKSEIFDDQFSVERPDGSNFTLKIRSTKLEDSAMYFCASSVAGTGNTIYFGEGSWLTVV.

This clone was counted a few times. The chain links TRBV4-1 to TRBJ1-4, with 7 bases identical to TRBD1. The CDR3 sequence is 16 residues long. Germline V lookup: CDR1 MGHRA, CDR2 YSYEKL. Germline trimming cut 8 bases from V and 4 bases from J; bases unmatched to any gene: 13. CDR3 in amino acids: CASESDRTGLNEKLFF. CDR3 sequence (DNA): TGCGCCAGCGAGTCGGACCGGACAGGCCTTAATGAAAAACTGTTTTTT.

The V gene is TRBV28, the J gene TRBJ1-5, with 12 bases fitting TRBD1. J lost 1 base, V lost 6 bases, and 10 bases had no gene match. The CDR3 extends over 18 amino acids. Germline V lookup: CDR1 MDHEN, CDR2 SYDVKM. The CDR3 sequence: CASSWDRGLSLSNQPQHF. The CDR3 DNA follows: TGTGCCAGCAGCTGGGACAGGGGGCTAAGTTTGAGCAATCAGCCCCAGCATTTT.

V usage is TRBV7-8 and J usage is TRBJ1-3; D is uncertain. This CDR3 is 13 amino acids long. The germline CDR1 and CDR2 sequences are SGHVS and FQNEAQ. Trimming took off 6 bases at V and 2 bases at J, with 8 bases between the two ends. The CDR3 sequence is CASSSTAGNTIYF. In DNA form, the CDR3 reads TGTGCCAGCAGTTCTACGGCTGGAAACACCATATATTTT. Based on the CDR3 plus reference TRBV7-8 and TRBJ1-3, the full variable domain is GAGVSQSPRYKVAKRGQDVALRCDPISGHVSLFWYQQALGQGPEFLTYFQNEAQLDKSGLPSDRFFAERPEGSVSTLKIQRTQQEDSAVYLCASSSTAGNTIYFGEGSWLTVV.

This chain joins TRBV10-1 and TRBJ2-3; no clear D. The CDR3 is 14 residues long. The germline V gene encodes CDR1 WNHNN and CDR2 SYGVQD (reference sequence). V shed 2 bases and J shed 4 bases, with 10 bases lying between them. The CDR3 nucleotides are TGCGCCAGCAGTGAGAGATTGCTAGCAGATACGCAGTATTTT. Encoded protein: CASSERLLADTQYF.

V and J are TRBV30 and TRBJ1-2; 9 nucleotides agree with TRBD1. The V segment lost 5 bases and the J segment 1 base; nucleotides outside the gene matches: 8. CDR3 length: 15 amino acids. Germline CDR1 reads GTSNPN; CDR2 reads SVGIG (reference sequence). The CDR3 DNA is TGTGCCTGGGGACAGGGGCTCCCTATTAACTATGGCTACACCTTC. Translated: CAWGQGLPINYGYTF.

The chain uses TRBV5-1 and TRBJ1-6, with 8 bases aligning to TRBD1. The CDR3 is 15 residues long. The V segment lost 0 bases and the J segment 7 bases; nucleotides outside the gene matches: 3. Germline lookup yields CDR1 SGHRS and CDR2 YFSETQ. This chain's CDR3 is CASSLEGQGNSPLHF. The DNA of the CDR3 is TGCGCCAGCAGCTTGGAAGGACAGGGAAATTCACCCCTCCACTTT.

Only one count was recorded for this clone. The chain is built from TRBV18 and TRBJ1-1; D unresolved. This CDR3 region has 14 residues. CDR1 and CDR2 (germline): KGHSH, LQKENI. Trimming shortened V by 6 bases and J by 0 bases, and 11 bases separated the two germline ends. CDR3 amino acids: CASSVDTLNTEAFF. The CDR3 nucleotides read TGTGCCAGCTCCGTCGACACTTTGAACACTGAAGCTTTCTTT.

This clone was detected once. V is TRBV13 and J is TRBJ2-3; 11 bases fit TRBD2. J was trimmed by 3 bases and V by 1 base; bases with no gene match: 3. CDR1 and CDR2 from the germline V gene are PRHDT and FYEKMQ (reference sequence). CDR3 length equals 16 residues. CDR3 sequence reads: CASSLEPSGGTDTQYF. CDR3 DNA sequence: TGTGCCAGCAGCTTAGAGCCTAGCGGGGGGACAGATACGCAGTATTTT.

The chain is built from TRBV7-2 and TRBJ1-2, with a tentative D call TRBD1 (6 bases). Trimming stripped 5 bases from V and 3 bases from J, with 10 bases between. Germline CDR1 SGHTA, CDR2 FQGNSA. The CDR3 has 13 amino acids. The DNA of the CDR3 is TGTGCCAGCAGCATGACAGGAGACTATGGCTACACCTTC. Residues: CASSMTGDYGYTF.

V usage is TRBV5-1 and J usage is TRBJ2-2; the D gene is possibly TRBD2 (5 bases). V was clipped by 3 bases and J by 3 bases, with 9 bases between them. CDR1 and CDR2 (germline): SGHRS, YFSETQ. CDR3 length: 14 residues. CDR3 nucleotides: TGCGCCAGCAGCTCGAGGGCGGACACCGGGGAGCTGTTTTTT. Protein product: CASSSRADTGELFF.

CDR3 nucleotides: TGTGCCTGGAGTGTACGGCAGGGCGCCACGGCTTTCTTT. This sequence encodes CAWSVRQGATAFF. The chain recombines TRBV30 with TRBJ1-1, with D maybe TRBD1 (5 bases). Trimming removed 0 bases from V and 11 bases from J, with 16 bases in between. CDR3 length equals 13 residues. CDR1 GTSNPN and CDR2 SVGIG come from the germline V gene (reference sequence).

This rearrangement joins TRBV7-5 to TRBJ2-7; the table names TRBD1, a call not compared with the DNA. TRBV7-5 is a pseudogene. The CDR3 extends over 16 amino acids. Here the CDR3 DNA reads TGTGCCAGAAGCTTAGAGCGGACAGGGGTGGCCTACGAGCAGTACTTC. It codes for CARSLERTGVAYEQYF.

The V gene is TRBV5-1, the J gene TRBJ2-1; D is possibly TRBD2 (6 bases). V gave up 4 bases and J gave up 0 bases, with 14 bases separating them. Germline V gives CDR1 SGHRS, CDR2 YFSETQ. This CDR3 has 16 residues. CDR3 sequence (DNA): TGCGCCAGCAGCGGGGGGACGTCGAGCTCCTACAATGAGCAGTTCTTC. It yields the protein CASSGGTSSSYNEQFF.

This CDR3 is CASSQALTSGGRGDTQYF. As DNA, the CDR3 is TGTGCCAGCAGCCAAGCTCTTACTAGCGGGGGCCGCGGGGATACGCAGTATTTT. V usage is TRBV4-2 and J usage is TRBJ2-3, with 11 positions matching TRBD2. Trimming cost V 1 base and J 6 bases; bases outside gene matches: 12. This CDR3 is built from 18 residues. Germline loops: CDR1 LGHNA, CDR2 YNFKEQ.

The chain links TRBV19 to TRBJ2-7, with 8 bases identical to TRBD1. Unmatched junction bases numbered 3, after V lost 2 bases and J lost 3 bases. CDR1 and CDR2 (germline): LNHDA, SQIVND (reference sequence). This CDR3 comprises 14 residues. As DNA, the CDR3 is TGTGCCAGTAGTATAAGAGGGACAGGCTACGAGCAGTACTTC. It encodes CASSIRGTGYEQYF.

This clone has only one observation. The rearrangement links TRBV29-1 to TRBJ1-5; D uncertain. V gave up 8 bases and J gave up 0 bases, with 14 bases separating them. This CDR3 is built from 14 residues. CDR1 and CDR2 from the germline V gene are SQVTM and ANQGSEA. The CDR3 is CSPRGGSSNQPQHF. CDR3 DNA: TGCAGCCCCCGGGGAGGTAGTAGCAATCAGCCCCAGCATTTT.

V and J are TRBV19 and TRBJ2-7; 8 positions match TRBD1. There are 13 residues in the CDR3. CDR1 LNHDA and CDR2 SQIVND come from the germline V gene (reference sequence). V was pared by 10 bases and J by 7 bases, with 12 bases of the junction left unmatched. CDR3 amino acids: CATRNTGGQEQYF. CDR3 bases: TGTGCCACACGAAATACAGGGGGGCAAGAGCAGTACTTC. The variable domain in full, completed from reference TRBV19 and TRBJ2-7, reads DGGITQSPKYLFRKEGQNVTLSCEQNLNHDAMYWYRQDPGQGLRLIYYSQIVNDFQKGDIAEGYSVSREKKESFPLTVTSAQKNPTAFYLCATRNTGGQEQYFGPGTRLTVT.

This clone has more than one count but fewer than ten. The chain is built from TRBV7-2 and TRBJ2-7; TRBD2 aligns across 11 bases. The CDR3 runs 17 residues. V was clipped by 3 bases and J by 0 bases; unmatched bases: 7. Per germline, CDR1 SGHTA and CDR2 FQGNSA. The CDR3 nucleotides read TGTGCCAGCAGCTTTACTAGCGGGGGTACGATCTCCTACGAGCAGTACTTC. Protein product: CASSFTSGGTISYEQYF.

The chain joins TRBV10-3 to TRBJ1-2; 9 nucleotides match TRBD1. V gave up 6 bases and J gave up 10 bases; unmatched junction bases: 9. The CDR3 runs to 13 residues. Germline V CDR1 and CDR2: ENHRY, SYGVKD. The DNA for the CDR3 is TGTGCCATCAGCCTTACAGGGGGCGCGGACTACACCTTC. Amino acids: CAISLTGGADYTF.

The CDR3 sequence is CASSPTGQSYNEQFF. The CDR3 nucleotides read TGTGCCAGCAGCCCGACGGGACAGTCCTACAATGAGCAGTTCTTC. The genes are TRBV6-5 and TRBJ2-1, with 7 bases identical to TRBD1. Germline trimming cut 6 bases from V and 1 base from J; bases unmatched to any gene: 6. The germline V gene encodes CDR1 MNHEY and CDR2 SVGAGI. CDR3 size: 15 residues.

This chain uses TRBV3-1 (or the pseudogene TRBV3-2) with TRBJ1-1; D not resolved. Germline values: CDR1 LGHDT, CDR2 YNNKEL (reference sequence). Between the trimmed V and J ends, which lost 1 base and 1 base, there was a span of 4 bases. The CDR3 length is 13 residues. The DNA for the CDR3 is TGTGCCAGCAGCCAAGGGGCGAACACTGAAGCTTTCTTT. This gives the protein CASSQGANTEAFF.

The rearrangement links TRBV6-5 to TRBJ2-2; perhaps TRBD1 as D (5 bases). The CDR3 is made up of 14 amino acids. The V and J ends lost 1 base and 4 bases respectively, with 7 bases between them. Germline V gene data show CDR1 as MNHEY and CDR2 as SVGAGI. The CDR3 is CASSYLRGTGELFF. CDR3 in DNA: TGTGCCAGCAGTTACTTAAGGGGCACCGGGGAGCTGTTTTTT.

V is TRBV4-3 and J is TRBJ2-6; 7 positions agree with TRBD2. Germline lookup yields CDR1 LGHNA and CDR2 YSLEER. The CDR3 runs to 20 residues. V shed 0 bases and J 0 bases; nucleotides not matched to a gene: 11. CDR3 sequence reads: CASSQDFAGRGSSGANVLTF. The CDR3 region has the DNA TGCGCCAGCAGCCAAGATTTTGCGGGGAGGGGCAGCTCTGGGGCCAACGTCCTGACTTTC.